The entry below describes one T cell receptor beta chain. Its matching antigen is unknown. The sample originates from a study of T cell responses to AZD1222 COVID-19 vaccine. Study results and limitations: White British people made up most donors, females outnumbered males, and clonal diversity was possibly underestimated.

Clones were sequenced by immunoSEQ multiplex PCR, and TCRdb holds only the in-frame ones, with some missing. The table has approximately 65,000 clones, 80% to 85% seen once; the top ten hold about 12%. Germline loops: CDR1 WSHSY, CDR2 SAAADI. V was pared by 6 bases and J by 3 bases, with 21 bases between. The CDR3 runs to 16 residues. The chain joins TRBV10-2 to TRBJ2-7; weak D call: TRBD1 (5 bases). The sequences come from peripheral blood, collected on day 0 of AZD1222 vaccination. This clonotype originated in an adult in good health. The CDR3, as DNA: TGCGCCAGCAGAAACTTCAGGGTCCGTGATAACTACGAGCAGTACTTC. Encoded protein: CASRNFRVRDNYEQYF.